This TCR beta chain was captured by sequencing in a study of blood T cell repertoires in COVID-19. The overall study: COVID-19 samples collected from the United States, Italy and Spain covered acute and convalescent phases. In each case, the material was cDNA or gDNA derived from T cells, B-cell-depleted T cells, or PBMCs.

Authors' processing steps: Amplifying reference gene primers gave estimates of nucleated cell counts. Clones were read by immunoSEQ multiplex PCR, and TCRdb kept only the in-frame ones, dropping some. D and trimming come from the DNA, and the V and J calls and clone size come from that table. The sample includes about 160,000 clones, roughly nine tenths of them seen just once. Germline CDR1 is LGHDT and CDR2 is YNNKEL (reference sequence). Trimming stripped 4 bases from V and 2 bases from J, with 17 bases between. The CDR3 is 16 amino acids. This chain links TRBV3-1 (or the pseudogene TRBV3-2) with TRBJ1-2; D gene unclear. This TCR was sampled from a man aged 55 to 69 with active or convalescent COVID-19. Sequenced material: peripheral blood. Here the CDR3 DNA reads TGTGCCAGCAGCCCTGATGGGTATACAGTGAACTATGGCTACACCTTC. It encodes CASSPDGYTVNYGYTF.